A single T cell receptor beta chain is shown here with its context. The data were obtained in a study of blood T cell repertoires in COVID-19. Study context: From the United States, Italy and Spain came samples of acute and convalescent COVID-19. The analysed material was cDNA or gDNA that came from T cells, B-cell-depleted T cells, or PBMCs.

Original processing notes: Estimation of nucleated cell counts was performed using reference gene primer amplification. Assay used: immunoSEQ multiplex PCR; TCRdb lists only in-frame clones, some missing. That table gives V, J and clone size, and the DNA gave D and trimming. In the table there are roughly 100,000 clones, more than 80% of which are singletons. V was trimmed by 6 bases and J by 4 bases, leaving 12 bases between them. Germline V CDR1 and CDR2: MNHEY, SVGAGI. The CDR3 extends over 13 amino acids. This TCR came from a human donor in a cohort sampled during active COVID-19. This chain links TRBV6-5 with TRBJ1-1; weak D call: TRBD1 (6 bases). Sequencing input: peripheral blood. CDR3 sequence reads: CASRRGQTTEAFF. The CDR3 DNA reads as TGTGCCAGCAGACGCGGACAGACCACTGAAGCTTTCTTT.